This T cell receptor beta chain comes out of a study of cytomegalovirus exposure and HLA in healthy donors. This CDR3 is 16 amino acids long. In germline, CDR1 is MNHNY, CDR2 SVGAGI (reference sequence). V lost 6 bases and J 0 bases, leaving 16 bases between the germline ends. This clone has only a few counts. Primers for the PCR totalled 60 Vbeta and 13 Jbeta. TCRdb keeps only in-frame clones here, not all; method: immunoSEQ multiplex PCR. The table shows fewer than 200,000 clones, with less than 90% occurring only once. The sequence was obtained from a woman between 45 and 65 years old in good health and CMV-seropositive. The rearrangement uses TRBV6-6 and TRBJ2-3; D possibly corresponds to TRBD2 (6 bases). Sequencing input: PBMCs. The CDR3 reads CASSRLGLLSTDTQYF. The CDR3 DNA sequence: TGTGCCAGCAGCCGACTGGGACTTTTAAGCACAGATACGCAGTATTTT.